This T cell receptor beta chain is from a study of regulatory T cells in long-lasting Graves disease. Looking at the study overall: For under 3 months, newly diagnosed Graves' patients had been taking antithyroid drugs.

Time point: newly diagnosed GD, antithyroid drugs for less than 3 months. Extracted PBMC RNA gave rise to the TCR library. Arm-PCR of CDR3 regions and iRepertoire HTBI primers were the basis on which TCR beta libraries were built. TCRdb passed the multiplex PCR reads through MiXCR, listing each CDR3 protein once. Altogether some 250,000 distinct CDR3 sequences are present, 18% being singletons, with the ten largest covering approximately 14%. The data were also submitted as part of a second study, on T cells in Graves' hyperthyroidism and ophthalmopathy. That study reports: Most clonotypes expanded in thyroid above 0.001 were likewise present in blood.

The starting material was peripheral blood mononuclear cells (PBMCs), obtained at new diagnosis, from a patient treated with antithyroid drugs. This sequence originates from a woman aged 25-40 years with Graves disease.

The CDR3 nucleotides are TGCGCCAGCAGCTTGGCCCCAGCGGGGATGAACAATGAGCAGTTCTTC. Translation: CASSLAPAGMNNEQFF. The chain carries TRBV5-1 and TRBJ2-1; 7 bases are a match to TRBD2. With V trimmed by 0 bases and J by 5 bases, 8 bases remained unmatched. Germline V gene lookup returns CDR1 SGHRS and CDR2 YFSETQ. CDR3 size: 16 residues.